This T cell receptor beta chain originates from a study of CD8 T cells in Susac syndrome. Regarding the study as a whole: When the CD4+ T cell repertoires of patients with Susac syndrome were examined, they did not show any clonal expansion.

Germline trimming cut 6 bases from V and 2 bases from J; bases unmatched to any gene: 9. Germline CDR1 reads SQVTM; CDR2 reads ANQGSEA. CDR3 length: 14 amino acids. RNA amounts of roughly 0.5 to 1 ug underwent reverse transcription with random hexamers. Via MiXCR, TCRdb re-called the immunoSEQ multiplex PCR reads, giving one row per CDR3 protein. The table lists 150,000 or so distinct CDR3 sequences, 85% to 95% of them singletons, with approximately 0.15% in the top ten. A note on this clonotype: Its specificity is unknown.

The sample consisted of CD4+ T cells from PBMCs. The chain uses TRBV29-1 and TRBJ1-1; TRBD1 matches 7 bases. The clonotype was recovered from a human donor with Susac syndrome. DNA of the CDR3: TGCAGCGTCCTAAACAGGGGCGACAACACTGAAGCTTTCTTT. Translating gives CSVLNRGDNTEAFF.